This record looks at one T cell receptor beta chain sequence and its context. The ends lost 3 bases at V and 7 bases at J; junction bases unmatched: 10. The germline gives CDR1 SGDLS, CDR2 YYNGEE. The CDR3 totals 15 residues. Original processing notes: Estimation of nucleated cell counts relied on the amplification of reference gene primers. Profiling relied on immunoSEQ multiplex PCR, and the TCRdb table lists in-frame clones only, not all of them. V and J calls and clone size are copied from that table; D and trimming were computed from the DNA. Altogether roughly 280,000 clones are present, roughly 86% being singletons, with the ten largest covering around 8.8%. These data originate in a study of blood T cell repertoires in COVID-19. Whole-study context: Samples representing acute and convalescent COVID-19 were sourced from the United States, Italy and Spain. In each case, the material was cDNA or gDNA derived from T cells, B-cell-depleted T cells, or PBMCs.

This receptor was taken from a man in his forties or fifties with active or convalescent COVID-19. Sequenced input: peripheral blood. The rearrangement links TRBV9 to TRBJ2-3, with TRBD2 matching over 8 bases. The CDR3, as DNA: TGTGCCAGCAGCGCCCTCGGGGGGGACTTAAATACGCAGTATTTT. Translating it yields CASSALGGDLNTQYF. Full variable domain (missing parts from reference TRBV9 and TRBJ2-3): DSGVTQTPKHLITATGQRVTLRCSPRSGDLSVYWYQQSLDQGLQFLIQYYNGEERAKGNILERFSAQQFPDLHSELNLSSLELGDSALYFCASSALGGDLNTQYFGPGTRLTVL.